One T cell receptor beta chain is described in this entry. These data are taken from a study of blood T cell repertoires in COVID-19. At the level of the study: The origin of the acute and convalescent COVID-19 samples was the United States, Italy and Spain. Nucleic acid was either cDNA or gDNA, and it came from T cells, B-cell-depleted T cells, or PBMCs.

Authors' methods: Amplified reference gene primers provided the basis for estimating nucleated cell counts. The repertoire was sequenced with immunoSEQ multiplex PCR; TCRdb's copy has only in-frame clones and lacks some. V and J calls plus clone size are reproduced from that table; the DNA served to infer D and trimming. The sample lists 200,000 to 250,000 clones, roughly 82% occurring once. The sample taken for sequencing was peripheral blood. The receptor was derived from a man aged 45-60 years with active or convalescent COVID-19.

The CDR3 loop is CASSPVAGYQETQYF. CDR3 DNA sequence: TGTGCCAGCAGCCCCGTAGCGGGGTACCAAGAGACCCAGTACTTC. The rearrangement uses TRBV11-3 and TRBJ2-5, with 8 nucleotides matching TRBD2. The CDR3 runs to 15 residues. CDR1 and CDR2 from the germline V gene are SGHNT and YENEEA. The ends lost 5 bases at V and 0 bases at J; junction bases unmatched: 5.